These 18 T cell receptor beta chains were sequenced from one sample in a study of shared clonotypes between healthy human individuals (dated by TCRdb to the early 2020s). Library method: the immunoSEQ multiplex PCR assay. TCRdb mirrors the immuneACCESS table, restricted to in-frame sequences. Some clones are absent from its copies; in checked studies, under half trace to an unresolved V gene, and the reason for the others is unknown. This sample gives over 2 million clones in total; less than 95% of them show up just once. Jointly, the top ten make up approximately 0.41% of the sample. The sequenced material came from naive CD4+ T cells from PBMCs. What the cell subset or site label conveys for this sample: CD45RA+ positively selected. Receptors originate from a man between 18 and 35 years old in good health. Some clones in this sample may be carry-over from other donors' samples.

The V call is TRBV10-3, the J call TRBJ1-1; 8 positions agree with TRBD1. The CDR3 extends over 14 amino acids. Germline V gene data show CDR1 as ENHRY and CDR2 as SYGVKD. J gave up 7 bases and V 6 bases, and 10 bases lay outside the gene matches. CDR3 amino acids: CAISRLSGQGEAFF. The CDR3 nucleotides are TGTGCCATCAGCAGACTCTCAGGACAGGGTGAAGCTTTCTTT.

The chain is built from TRBV7-2 and TRBJ2-3; D unclear. This CDR3 is 14 amino acids long. Per the germline V gene, CDR1 is SGHTA and CDR2 is FQGNSA. V was trimmed by 4 bases and J by 0 bases, leaving 8 bases between them. The CDR3 DNA follows: TGTGCCAGCAGCTCGTTGACTAGCACAGATACGCAGTATTTT. Amino acids: CASSSLTSTDTQYF.

The DNA of the CDR3 is TGCGCCAGCAGCTTGGATCTTTTAGCTAACTATGGCTACACCTTC. It is translated as CASSLDLLANYGYTF. J is TRBJ1-2 and V is TRBV5-1; D unclear. The V gene's germline CDR1 is SGHRS and CDR2 YFSETQ. V was shortened by 0 bases and J by 0 bases, with 9 bases between the two germline ends. The CDR3 runs to 15 residues.

The chain employs TRBV30 and TRBJ2-4; TRBD2 matches 7 bases. Looked up from germline, CDR1 is GTSNPN and CDR2 is SVGIG (reference sequence). Germline trimming cut 3 bases from V and 2 bases from J; bases unmatched to any gene: 4. CDR3 length: 14 residues. CDR3 loop: CAWRMGGSKNIQYF. DNA of the CDR3: TGTGCCTGGAGGATGGGGGGGTCCAAAAACATTCAGTACTTC. Based on the CDR3 plus reference TRBV30 and TRBJ2-4, the full variable domain is SQTIHQWPATLVQPVGSPLSLECTVEGTSNPNLYWYRQAAGRGLQLLFYSVGIGQISSEVPQNLSASRPQDRQFILSSKKLLLSDSGFYLCAWRMGGSKNIQYFGAGTRLSVL.

The V and J genes are TRBV6-6 and TRBJ2-7; 8 bases fit TRBD1. Looked up from germline, CDR1 is MNHNY and CDR2 is SVGAGI (reference sequence). V was clipped by 6 bases and J by 6 bases; unmatched bases: 4. The CDR3 spans 12 residues. This CDR3 reads CASRPTGGEQYF. For the CDR3, the DNA is TGTGCCAGCAGGCCCACAGGGGGCGAGCAGTACTTC.

The gene calls are TRBV6-1 and TRBJ2-1; TRBD2 is a possible D gene (5 bases). V was pared by 3 bases and J by 2 bases, with 14 bases between. The germline CDR1 and CDR2 sequences are MNHNS and SASEGT. The CDR3 totals 16 residues. In DNA, the CDR3 is TGTGCCAGCAGTGAGACACGTGGGAGAACCTACAATGAGCAGTTCTTC. As protein: CASSETRGRTYNEQFF.

The chain links TRBV7-6 to TRBJ2-3; 7 positions match TRBD1. This CDR3 contains 16 residues. V was clipped by 2 bases and J by 2 bases; unmatched bases: 7. Germline CDR1 is SGHVS and CDR2 is FNYEAQ. CDR3 loop: CASSLRQGGSTDTQYF. The CDR3 DNA is TGTGCCAGCAGCTTAAGACAGGGTGGGTCCACAGATACGCAGTATTTT.

The gene calls are TRBV19 and TRBJ2-1; 8 nucleotides align to TRBD2. V lost 6 bases, J lost 7 bases, and 14 bases stayed unmatched. The germline V gene encodes CDR1 LNHDA and CDR2 SQIVND (reference sequence). This CDR3 spans 16 amino acids. Here the CDR3 DNA reads TGTGCCAGTAGACCAAACCCAGCGGGAGCACGGAATGAGCAGTTCTTC. Encoded protein: CASRPNPAGARNEQFF.

On this clone: In the same sample, other DNA sequences code for this CDR3. The chain has TRBV4-1 and TRBJ2-1, with 7 nucleotides matching TRBD1. This CDR3 comprises 17 residues. V lost 3 bases to trimming and J lost 6 bases; unmatched junction nucleotides: 14. Germline V lookup: CDR1 MGHRA, CDR2 YSYEKL. The CDR3 region is CASSQLDNRGLGNEQFF. The CDR3 bases are TGCGCCAGCAGCCAGCTTGATAATAGGGGGCTAGGCAATGAGCAGTTCTTC.

The J gene is TRBJ2-1, the V gene TRBV6-6; TRBD2 matches 10 bases. Unmatched junction bases numbered 6, after V lost 6 bases and J lost 7 bases. Germline V gene lookup returns CDR1 MNHNY and CDR2 SVGAGI (reference sequence). The CDR3 is made up of 14 amino acids. In DNA, the CDR3 is TGTGCCAGCAGCCAAGCGGGAGGGGGGAATGAGCAGTTCTTC. Its translation is CASSQAGGGNEQFF.

The rearrangement joins TRBV7-6 to TRBJ2-2, with 7 bases identical to TRBD2. The length of the CDR3 is 16 residues. Germline V gene lookup returns CDR1 SGHVS and CDR2 FNYEAQ. Trimming removed 1 base from V and 4 bases from J; junction bases left unmatched: 6. The CDR3 region has the DNA TGTGCCAGCAGCTTAGTGGCGGGAGAGGTCACCGGGGAGCTGTTTTTT. As protein: CASSLVAGEVTGELFF.

In this sample, this clone turned up once. The CDR3 here is CASSALRSGNTGELFF. The CDR3 DNA is TGTGCCAGCAGTGCACTCAGGAGCGGAAACACCGGGGAGCTGTTTTTT. This sequence joins TRBV28 and TRBJ2-2, with D possibly being TRBD2 (5 bases). CDR1 and CDR2 from the germline V gene are MDHEN and SYDVKM. Trimming took 5 bases from V and 2 from J, leaving 15 bases between them. The CDR3 spans 16 residues.

For this clone: In the same sample, other DNA sequences code for this CDR3. The genes are TRBV7-9 and TRBJ1-1, with D uncertain. V was cut by 3 bases and J by 0 bases, with 5 bases left in between. The CDR3 consists of 13 residues. Looked up from germline, CDR1 is SEHNR and CDR2 is FQNEAQ (reference sequence). Written as DNA, the CDR3 is TGTGCCAGCAGCTTCGGATTGAACACTGAAGCTTTCTTT. Translated: CASSFGLNTEAFF. Together with reference TRBV7-9 and TRBJ1-1, the CDR3 gives the full variable domain: DTGVSQNPRHKITKRGQNVTFRCDPISEHNRLYWYRQTLGQGPEFLTYFQNEAQLEKSRLLSDRFSAERPKGSFSTLEIQRTEQGDSAMYLCASSFGLNTEAFFGQGTRLTVV.

The sample holds one count of this clone. V is TRBV30 and J is TRBJ2-1, with TRBD2 matching 7 bases. The CDR3 length is 15 residues. The germline gives CDR1 GTSNPN, CDR2 SVGIG (reference sequence). Trimming cost V 3 bases and J 3 bases; bases outside gene matches: 8. This CDR3 is CAWSDPSGDYNEQFF. The CDR3, as DNA: TGTGCCTGGAGCGACCCTAGCGGTGACTACAATGAGCAGTTCTTC.

In its sample, this clone was seen a few times. This chain uses TRBV19 with TRBJ1-1; possibly TRBD1 for D (5 bases). Germline CDR1 and CDR2: LNHDA and SQIVND (reference sequence). The V and J ends lost 1 base and 10 bases respectively, with 22 bases between them. This CDR3 spans 16 amino acids. The chain's CDR3 is CASSIVGARGQPPAFF. CDR3 bases: TGTGCCAGTAGTATAGTCGGCGCCCGGGGCCAACCCCCAGCTTTCTTT. The variable domain in full, completed from reference TRBV19 and TRBJ1-1, reads DGGITQSPKYLFRKEGQNVTLSCEQNLNHDAMYWYRQDPGQGLRLIYYSQIVNDFQKGDIAEGYSVSREKKESFPLTVTSAQKNPTAFYLCASSIVGARGQPPAFFGQGTRLTVV.

CDR3 nucleotide sequence: TGCGCCTCCAAGACAGGGGCGGTAACAGATACGCAGTATTTT. It yields the protein CASKTGAVTDTQYF. This chain connects TRBV5-1 to TRBJ2-3, with TRBD1 identical over 8 bases. V gave up 10 bases and J gave up 3 bases; unmatched junction bases: 10. Germline V lookup: CDR1 SGHRS, CDR2 YFSETQ. The CDR3 sequence is 14 residues long.

Only a few counts were recorded for this clone. The rearrangement joins TRBV14 to TRBJ1-1; possible D gene TRBD1, 6 bases. The ends were cut back, 6 bases at V and 1 base at J, with 9 bases in the middle. The CDR3 runs 13 residues. The germline CDR1 and CDR2 sequences are SGHDN and FVKESK. The DNA for the CDR3 is TGTGCCAGCAGGGCACAGGGGAACACTGAAGCTTTCTTT. This translates into CASRAQGNTEAFF.

V gene TRBV7-2 combines with J gene TRBJ2-1, with D perhaps TRBD1 (6 bases). The V gene's germline CDR1 is SGHTA and CDR2 FQGNSA. V lost 3 bases and J 4 bases, leaving 13 bases between the germline ends. This CDR3 comprises 15 residues. CDR3 bases: TGTGCCAGCAGCTTCGAGGGGACAAGTTACAATGAGCAGTTCTTC. It codes for CASSFEGTSYNEQFF.